This T cell receptor (beta chain) derives from a study of blood T cell repertoires in COVID-19. As for the study in general: The analysed material was cDNA or gDNA that came from T cells, B-cell-depleted T cells, or PBMCs.

Source study methods: Reference gene primer amplification gave nucleated cell count estimates. The method was immunoSEQ multiplex PCR; TCRdb's version includes in-frame clones alone and lacks a portion of them. The D gene and trimming were derived from the DNA, and the V and J assignments and clone size from that table. Counted here are some 260,000 clones, about 91% occurring once; the ten biggest clones make up roughly 6%. Germline-derived CDR1 and CDR2 are MRHNA and SNTAGT. This CDR3 contains 15 residues. V lost 0 bases and J 2 bases, leaving 7 bases between the germline ends. During active infection, Seattle patients enrolled and were then monitored through disease.

Sequenced: peripheral blood. This receptor was identified in a woman under 40 with COVID-19, enrolled during active disease. V gene TRBV6-4 combines with J gene TRBJ2-2; D is perhaps TRBD2 (5 bases). The CDR3 DNA is TGTGCCAGCAGTGACTCAGCGGATAACACCGGGGAGCTGTTTTTT. This encodes CASSDSADNTGELFF.